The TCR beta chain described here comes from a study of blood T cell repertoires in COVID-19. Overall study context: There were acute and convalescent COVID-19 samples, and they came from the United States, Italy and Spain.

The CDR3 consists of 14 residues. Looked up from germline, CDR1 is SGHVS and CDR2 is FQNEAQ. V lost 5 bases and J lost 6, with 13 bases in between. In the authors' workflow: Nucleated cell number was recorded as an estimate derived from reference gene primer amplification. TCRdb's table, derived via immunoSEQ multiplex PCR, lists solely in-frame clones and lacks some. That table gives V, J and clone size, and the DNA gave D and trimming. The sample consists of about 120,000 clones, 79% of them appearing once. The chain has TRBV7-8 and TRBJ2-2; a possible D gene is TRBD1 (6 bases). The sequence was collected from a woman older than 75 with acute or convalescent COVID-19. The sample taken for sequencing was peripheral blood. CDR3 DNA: TGTGCCAGCAGCCTCCAACAGGGATCCGGGGAGCTGTTTTTT. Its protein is CASSLQQGSGELFF.